Below, 30 T cell receptor beta chains from the same sample are listed, as sequenced in a study of T-cell reconstitution after alpha-beta-depleted transplantation in children. The TCRbeta library was prepared with unique molecular identifiers. One entry per CDR3 protein, called by TCRdb with MiXCR from the PCR reads. The repertoire has around 490,000 distinct CDR3 sequences, about an eighth of them found once; the top ten carry around 15%. The starting material was PBMCs, mostly from graft donor cells, obtained 180 days after TCRalphabeta/CD19-depleted stem cell transplant. These receptors all stem from a female patient aged 2 to 10 who had a stem cell transplant for aplastic anemia, so the T cells may come from the graft donor.

Many counts were recorded for this clonotype. The V gene is TRBV6-2 or TRBV6-3, the J gene TRBJ2-7; D possibly corresponds to TRBD1 (5 bases). The CDR3 runs 12 residues. Germline V gives CDR1 MNHEY, CDR2 SVGEGT. Trimming shortened V by 6 bases and J by 6 bases, and 12 bases separated the two germline ends. The CDR3: CASRTTVSEQYF. CDR3 in DNA: TGTGCCAGCAGAACGACAGTCTCCGAGCAGTACTTC.

Concerning this clonotype itself: Mismatch with germline at one junction end may stem from a read error. The rearrangement links TRBV5-1 to TRBJ2-2; D gene unclear. Germline V lookup: CDR1 SGHRS, CDR2 YFSETQ. This CDR3 region has 14 residues. The chain's CDR3 is CASSSRRLFGELFF. CDR3 in DNA: TGTGCCAGCAGCTCCAGGCGGCTCTTCGGGGAGCTGTTTTTT. The full variable domain, in which reference TRBV5-1 and TRBJ2-2 provide the parts outside the CDR3, is KAGVTQTPRYLIKTRGQQVTLSCSPISGHRSVSWYQQTPGQGLQFLFEYFSETQRNKGNFPGRFSGRQFSNSRSEMNVSTLELGDSALYLCASSSRRLFGELFFGEGSRLTVL.

This clonotype has just a few counts. Here the CDR3 reads CATSRGQNYEQYV. The DNA of the CDR3 is TGTGCCACCAGCAGAGGCCAGAACTACGAGCAGTACGTC. The genes are TRBV15 and TRBJ2-7; D gene ambiguous. The germline CDR1 and CDR2 sequences are LNHNV and YYDKDF (reference sequence). V lost 1 base to trimming and J lost 3 bases, with 7 bases between them. CDR3 length: 13 amino acids.

This clonotype occurred a few times. This chain uses TRBV27 with TRBJ2-3, with D tentatively TRBD1 (6 bases). The CDR3 sequence is 17 residues long. The germline CDR1 and CDR2 sequences are MNHEY and SMNVEV (reference sequence). The ends were cut back, 5 bases at V and 0 bases at J, with 18 bases in the middle. CDR3 sequence (DNA): TGTGCCAGCAGTACCACCCCCGGGACATTTAGCACAGATACGCAGTATTTT. This translates into CASSTTPGTFSTDTQYF.

V is TRBV6-2 or TRBV6-3 and J is TRBJ2-7, with D perhaps TRBD1 (6 bases). The germline CDR1 and CDR2 sequences are MNHEY and SVGEGT. The CDR3 sequence is 13 residues long. V lost 6 bases and J 3 bases, leaving 12 bases between the germline ends. This chain's CDR3 is CASSRGQRYEQYV. CDR3 DNA sequence: TGTGCCAGCAGCCGAGGACAGCGCTACGAGCAGTACGTC.

This clonotype has just a few counts. CDR3 sequence reads: CASSQEGRSHGGELFF. The CDR3 DNA is TGCGCCAGCAGCCAAGAAGGACGCTCACACGGCGGGGAGCTGTTTTTT. The J gene is TRBJ2-2, the V gene TRBV4-3; D unclear. This CDR3 is 16 amino acids long. Germline V gene data show CDR1 as LGHNA and CDR2 as YSLEER. V was pared by 0 bases and J by 7 bases, with 15 bases between.

This clonotype was found a few times. V gene TRBV15 combines with J gene TRBJ2-5, with D maybe TRBD2 (5 bases). This CDR3 is built from 14 residues. Trimming took off 6 bases at V and 2 bases at J, with 13 bases between the two ends. The germline V gene encodes CDR1 LNHNV and CDR2 YYDKDF (reference sequence). CDR3 sequence (DNA): TGTGCCACCAGAGGGCAAGGGAGACAAGAGACCCAGTACTTC. Amino acid sequence: CATRGQGRQETQYF. Together with reference TRBV15 and TRBJ2-5, the CDR3 gives the full variable domain: DAMVIQNPRYQVTQFGKPVTLSCSQTLNHNVMYWYQQKSSQAPKLLFHYYDKDFNNEADTPDNFQSRRPNTSFCFLDIRSPGLGDTAMYLCATRGQGRQETQYFGPGTRLLVL.

The sample holds a few counts of this clonotype. The genes are TRBV21-1 and TRBJ2-7; TRBD1, the D gene given by the table, was not confirmed from the DNA. TRBV21-1 is flagged as a pseudogene. The CDR3 consists of 15 residues. CDR3 bases: TGTGCCAGCAGGGAATACACAGGGGGGGCGGACGAGCAGTACGTC. Translated, it gives CASREYTGGADEQYV.

This clonotype was seen at least ten times. The rearrangement uses TRBV18 and TRBJ1-1; D not certain. Per the germline V gene, CDR1 is KGHSH and CDR2 is LQKENI. V lost 2 bases and J lost 1, with 2 bases in between. The CDR3 extends over 12 amino acids. CDR3 loop: CASSPENTEAFF. CDR3 nucleotide sequence: TGTGCCAGCTCACCAGAGAACACTGAAGCTTTCTTT. The full variable domain, with the rest looked up from reference TRBV18 and TRBJ1-1, is NAGVMQNPRHLVRRRGQEARLRCSPMKGHSHVYWYRQLPEEGLKFMVYLQKENIIDESGMPKERFSAEFPKEGPSILRIQQVVRGDSAAYFCASSPENTEAFFGQGTRLTVV.

This clonotype was recorded at least ten times. The genes are TRBV28 and TRBJ2-7; 9 positions match TRBD1. With V trimmed by 5 bases and J by 3 bases, 17 bases remained unmatched. CDR3 length: 18 residues. Germline CDR1 and CDR2: MDHEN and SYDVKM. The DNA for the CDR3 is TGTGCCAGCAGTCGAGGTGGACAGGGGTCGAAGTCGTACTACGAGCAGTACGTC. Protein: CASSRGGQGSKSYYEQYV.

This clonotype was observed at least ten times. This sequence joins TRBV15 and TRBJ2-3, with a possible D match to TRBD2 (6 bases). The V end was cut by 5 bases, the J end by 0 bases, with 9 bases between. Germline V gene data show CDR1 as LNHNV and CDR2 as YYDKDF (reference sequence). There are 14 residues in the CDR3. CDR3 in amino acids: CATSRSGSTDTQYF. The CDR3 region has the DNA TGTGCCACCAGCCGTAGCGGTAGCACAGATACGCAGTATTTT.

The CDR3 region has the DNA TGTGCCAGCAGTTTAGTCCTGAAGGGTAAAAGGGGTCAGCCCCAGCATTTT. Translation gives CASSLVLKGKRGQPQHF. The V call is TRBV27, the J call TRBJ1-5; tentative D call: TRBD1 (5 bases). Per the germline V gene, CDR1 is MNHEY and CDR2 is SMNVEV (reference sequence). Trimming cost V 2 bases and J 6 bases, with 20 bases left between them. The CDR3 is 17 amino acids.

In this sample, this clonotype turned up a few times. The rearrangement uses TRBV11-2 and TRBJ2-5; D is uncertain. Trimming cost V 5 bases and J 5 bases, with 12 bases left between them. Germline lookup yields CDR1 SGHAT and CDR2 FQNNGV. The CDR3 contains 13 residues. CDR3 protein: CASSPTVGETQYF. CDR3 nucleotide sequence: TGTGCCAGCAGCCCCACGGTCGGGGAGACCCAGTACTTC.

This clonotype was observed many times. This chain joins TRBV29-1 and TRBJ2-1, with 10 bases that match TRBD2. The junction had 6 bases not matched to a gene; V was cut back by 0 bases and J by 4 bases. The CDR3 has 16 amino acids. Germline V gene lookup returns CDR1 SQVTM and CDR2 ANQGSEA. This chain's CDR3 is CSVEDPLAGEYNEQFF. CDR3 bases: TGCAGCGTTGAAGACCCTCTAGCGGGGGAGTACAATGAGCAGTTCTTC.

This clonotype was seen a handful of times. The gene calls are TRBV6-1 and TRBJ2-5; 14 positions match TRBD2. The CDR3 has 17 amino acids. Unmatched junction bases numbered 10, after V lost 5 bases and J lost 5 bases. The germline gives CDR1 MNHNS, CDR2 SASEGT. The CDR3 DNA is TGTGCCAGCAGTCCCGGGACTAGCGGGAGTGGACGGGAGACCCAGTACTTC. Protein product: CASSPGTSGSGRETQYF.

This clonotype appeared a few times. The chain combines TRBV12-3 or TRBV12-4 with TRBJ1-3; D is ambiguous. The CDR3 covers 15 residues. V was pared by 2 bases and J by 0 bases, with 8 bases between. The CDR3, as DNA: TGTGCCAGCAGTTTAAGGGAATACTCTGGAAACACCATATATTTT. This gives the protein CASSLREYSGNTIYF.

This chain uses TRBV11-2 with TRBJ2-2; no clear D. Germline V CDR1 and CDR2: SGHAT, FQNNGV. V gave up 1 base and J gave up 4 bases, with 22 bases separating them. There are 19 residues in the CDR3. The CDR3 reads CASSLGYGRIKESTGELFF. The CDR3 DNA reads TGTGCCAGCAGCTTAGGGTACGGCCGGATTAAGGAGAGCACCGGGGAGCTGTTTTTT.

The sample holds a few counts of this clonotype. V is TRBV28 and J is TRBJ1-1, with D perhaps TRBD1 (5 bases). CDR3 length: 13 amino acids. In germline, CDR1 is MDHEN, CDR2 SYDVKM. Trimming cost V 3 bases and J 6 bases, with 11 bases left between them. CDR3 residues: CASSFPPGPEAFF. In DNA, the CDR3 is TGTGCCAGCAGTTTCCCGCCAGGGCCTGAAGCTTTCTTT. Together with reference TRBV28 and TRBJ1-1, the CDR3 gives the full variable domain: DVKVTQSSRYLVKRTGEKVFLECVQDMDHENMFWYRQDPGLGLRLIYFSYDVKMKEKGDIPEGYSVSREKKERFSLILESASTNQTSMYLCASSFPPGPEAFFGQGTRLTVV.

This clonotype was detected a few times. The chain links TRBV7-3 to TRBJ2-1; TRBD2 matches 10 bases. V lost 6 bases and J lost 4; bases outside the gene matches: 6. This CDR3 is built from 15 residues. Germline V gives CDR1 SGHTA, CDR2 FQGTGA. The DNA of the CDR3 is TGTGCCAGCAGTTCAGCGGGAGGGAGGTACAATGAGCAGTTCTTC. This gives the protein CASSSAGGRYNEQFF.

V is TRBV7-2 and J is TRBJ1-1, with a possible D match to TRBD1 (6 bases). The V gene's germline CDR1 is SGHTA and CDR2 FQGNSA. The CDR3 length is 15 residues. The V end was cut by 1 base, the J end by 0 bases, with 9 bases between. The CDR3 DNA reads TGTGCCAGCAGCTTAGGGTCAGGGGTGAACACTGAAGCTTTCTTT. Translation gives CASSLGSGVNTEAFF. Combining the CDR3 with reference TRBV7-2 and TRBJ1-1 gives the whole variable domain GAGVSQSPSNKVTEKGKDVELRCDPISGHTALYWYRQSLGQGLEFLIYFQGNSAPDKSGLPSDRFSAERTGGSVSTLTIQRTQQEDSAVYLCASSLGSGVNTEAFFGQGTRLTVV.

At least ten counts were recorded for this clonotype. The chain recombines TRBV6-2 or TRBV6-3 with TRBJ2-1; 11 nucleotides line up with TRBD2. CDR1 is MNHEY and CDR2 is SVGEGT in the germline V gene. The CDR3 covers 16 residues. After removal of 2 bases from V and 4 bases from J, the junction contained 4 bases not matched to a gene. The CDR3 nucleotides read TGTGCCAGCAGTTACGGGACTAGCGGCACATACAATGAGCAGTTCTTC. Protein sequence: CASSYGTSGTYNEQFF.

This chain connects TRBV6-2 or TRBV6-3 to TRBJ2-1; the D is unclear. Trimming pared 2 bases from V and 8 bases from J, leaving 28 bases between. Germline V CDR1 and CDR2: MNHEY, SVGEGT. This CDR3 region has 19 residues. The CDR3 region has the DNA TGTGCCAGCAGTTACCGAAGGTCAGGTAGGGTTTCCCTGATGTATGAGCAGTTCTTC. It codes for CASSYRRSGRVSLMYEQFF.

Of note for this clonotype: No conserved phenylalanine or tryptophan is present at the end of the CDR3, so a read error is the likely explanation. J is TRBJ1-2 and V is TRBV5-1; no firm D call. Looked up from germline, CDR1 is SGHRS and CDR2 is YFSETQ. V lost 0 bases and J 2 bases, leaving 5 bases between the germline ends. This CDR3 region has 13 residues. CDR3 nucleotide sequence: TGCGCCAGCAGCTTGGGGCAGAACTATGGCTACACCCTC. This gives the protein CASSLGQNYGYTL.

The chain employs TRBV10-3 and TRBJ2-7; 11 nucleotides match TRBD1. CDR1 ENHRY and CDR2 SYGVKD come from the germline V gene. The CDR3 loop spans 13 amino acids. J was trimmed by 4 bases and V by 6 bases; bases with no gene match: 2. CDR3 sequence (DNA): TGTGCCATCAGGGGGGACAGGGGGTACGAGCAGTACGTC. It is translated as CAIRGDRGYEQYV.

The J gene is TRBJ2-3, the V gene TRBV7-8, with 7 bases that match TRBD2. Per the germline V gene, CDR1 is SGHVS and CDR2 is FQNEAQ. The CDR3 loop spans 17 amino acids. J lost 6 bases, V lost 2 bases, and 14 bases had no gene match. The CDR3 nucleotides are TGTGCCAGCAGCTTACAGACTAGCCAAATTACTACGGATACGCAGTATTTT. It specifies CASSLQTSQITTDTQYF.

The chain employs TRBV4-3 and TRBJ2-3, with 12 nucleotides matching TRBD2. Trimming at V came to 0 bases and at J to 0 bases, leaving 7 bases not matched to a gene. CDR1 LGHNA and CDR2 YSLEER come from the germline V gene. The CDR3 is 19 residues long. This CDR3 is CASSQDPSGRALSTDTQYF. CDR3 coding DNA: TGCGCCAGCAGCCAAGACCCTAGCGGGAGGGCCCTGAGCACAGATACGCAGTATTTT.

This clonotype was observed a handful of times. J is TRBJ1-2 and V is TRBV20-1; possibly TRBD1 for D (6 bases). V shed 4 bases and J shed 8 bases, with 20 bases lying between them. The CDR3 contains 14 residues. Germline V gene data show CDR1 as DFQATT and CDR2 as SNEGSKA (reference sequence). As DNA, the CDR3 is TGCAGTGCTACCCCTTTGGCAGGGGCCGCGGGCTACACCTTC. As protein: CSATPLAGAAGYTF.

This clonotype was counted only a few times. The V and J genes are TRBV14 and TRBJ1-3; the D is unclear. Germline-derived CDR1 and CDR2 are SGHDN and FVKESK. V was cut by 1 base and J by 1 base, with 14 bases left in between. The CDR3 covers 17 residues. CDR3 coding DNA: TGTGCCAGCAGCCAAGTCCCGCTTAGGAGGTCTGGAAACACCATATATTTT. This encodes CASSQVPLRRSGNTIYF.

This clonotype appeared a few times. The V call is TRBV11-2, the J call TRBJ2-5, with 8 nucleotides matching TRBD2. This CDR3 spans 18 amino acids. Germline values: CDR1 SGHAT, CDR2 FQNNGV. The V gene end was trimmed by 2 bases and the J gene end by 5 bases; junction bases not matched to a gene: 16. CDR3 sequence reads: CASSLLGSGRRVRETQYF. Here the CDR3 DNA reads TGTGCCAGCAGCTTACTTGGGAGCGGGAGAAGGGTGCGGGAGACCCAGTACTTC.

The chain combines TRBV27 with TRBJ2-7; D may be TRBD1 (6 bases). Trimming stripped 0 bases from V and 4 bases from J, with 10 bases between. Germline CDR1 is MNHEY and CDR2 is SMNVEV (reference sequence). The CDR3 extends over 14 amino acids. The CDR3 DNA sequence: TGTGCCAGCAGTTTATCGAACAGGGTGTACGAGCAGTACTTC. Translated: CASSLSNRVYEQYF.